The clone carrying this T cell receptor (beta chain) occurred a few times. Germline V gives CDR1 SGHVS, CDR2 FQNEAQ. The CDR3 extends over 13 amino acids. Deletions cut 5 bases from V and 8 bases from J, with 15 bases between. The sample is drawn from a study of cytomegalovirus exposure and HLA in healthy donors. A multiplex PCR was run with 60 Vbeta primers and 13 Jbeta primers. Clones were read by immunoSEQ multiplex PCR, and TCRdb kept only the in-frame ones, dropping some. Among approximately 170,000 clones listed, 74% were seen once. The receptor was derived from a woman in her 30s in good health and CMV-seropositive. The rearrangement uses TRBV7-8 and TRBJ1-1; D possibly corresponds to TRBD1 (5 bases). The sequencing input was PBMCs. The DNA of the CDR3 is TGTGCCAGCAGCCGTAATGGGGGGGGAGAAGCTTTCTTT. Translation: CASSRNGGGEAFF.